The source of this T cell receptor beta chain is a study of shared clonotypes between healthy human individuals. The study's findings and limits: Represented genetic and exposure-history diversity was restricted by having few donors.

With regard to this clone: Antigen unknown.

Splitting of CD4+ cells produced CD45RA+ naive and CD45RA-negative memory subsets. TCRdb's table, derived via immunoSEQ multiplex PCR, lists solely in-frame clones and lacks some. The sample lists more than 550,000 clones, roughly 72% occurring once. V lost 3 bases and J lost 8; bases outside the gene matches: 6. Germline assignment: CDR1 SGHTA and CDR2 FQGNSA. CDR3 length: 13 amino acids. This TCR was sampled from a woman aged 25-40 years in good health. The sample consisted of memory CD4+ T cells sorted from blood. Specified subset: CD45RA-negative fraction. The chain combines TRBV7-2 with TRBJ1-2, with TRBD1 matching over 7 bases. CDR3 DNA: TGTGCCAGCAGCTTTAGCCCGGGACAGGGCTACACCTTC. Its protein is CASSFSPGQGYTF.